These 4 T cell receptor beta chains originate from one sample sequenced in a study of radiation and T cells in renal cell carcinoma. Documented time point: blood 2 weeks post-SBRT. This sample's treatment: 15 Gy SBRT to primary tumor, nephrectomy 4 weeks later. Data came from immunoSEQ multiplex PCR; TCRdb stores just in-frame clones and leaves some out. Of 60,000 to 65,000 clones in the sample, around 78% are singletons; the top ten hold about 7%. Sequenced here: blood, sampled from a patient whose treatment included radiotherapy and nephrectomy. The receptors originated from a man aged 55 to 70 with renal cell carcinoma.

The chain uses TRBV12-5 and TRBJ1-3, with 9 positions matching TRBD1. V lost 0 bases and J lost 11; bases outside the gene matches: 14. The CDR3 length is 17 residues. Germline V lookup: CDR1 LGHNT, CDR2 FRNRAP. CDR3 in amino acids: CASGLVWDREIRNAIYF. In nucleotides, the CDR3 is TGTGCTAGTGGTTTGGTGTGGGACAGGGAAATCCGGAACGCCATATATTTT. Supplemented by reference TRBV12-5 and TRBJ1-3, the full variable domain reads DARVTQTPRHKVTEMGQEVTMRCQPILGHNTVFWYRQTMMQGLELLAYFRNRAPLDDSGMPKDRFSAEMPDATLATLKIQPSEPRDSAVYFCASGLVWDREIRNAIYFGEGSWLTVV.

This rearrangement joins TRBV27 to TRBJ1-5, with a weak D call TRBD1 (6 bases). The CDR3 has 13 residues. CDR1 MNHEY and CDR2 SMNVEV come from the germline V gene (reference sequence). V dropped 4 bases and J dropped 5 bases, with 9 bases sitting between them. The CDR3 coding sequence is TGTGCCAGCAGTTACGGGGGCGATCAGCCCCAGCATTTT. This translates into CASSYGGDQPQHF.

V usage is TRBV7-2 and J usage is TRBJ2-3, with a tentative D call TRBD1 (6 bases). Trimming took off 7 bases at V and 0 bases at J, with 17 bases between the two ends. Germline CDR1 and CDR2: SGHTA and FQGNSA. The CDR3 has 16 amino acids. CDR3 DNA sequence: TGTGCCAGCATCCTGGTAGGGGACACGAGCACAGATACGCAGTATTTT. This codes for CASILVGDTSTDTQYF.

V and J are TRBV19 and TRBJ2-2; TRBD1 matches 7 bases. Germline-derived CDR1 and CDR2 are LNHDA and SQIVND (reference sequence). The CDR3 loop spans 17 amino acids. V lost 7 bases to trimming and J lost 1 base; unmatched junction nucleotides: 12. CDR3 nucleotides: TGTGCCAGTACCAAACGGGCCGGGACAGAGAACACCGGGGAGCTGTTTTTT. It codes for CASTKRAGTENTGELFF.